The 22 T cell receptor beta chains given below trace back to one sample, sequenced in a study of regulatory T cells in long-lasting Graves disease. The time point here: newly diagnosed GD, antithyroid drugs for less than 3 months. Making the TCR library involved RNA that had been extracted from PBMCs. CDR3-region Arm-PCR and iRepertoire HTBI primers produced the TCR beta libraries. In TCRdb, the multiplex PCR reads were re-called with MiXCR into one record per CDR3 protein. The sample lists about 540,000 distinct CDR3 sequences; about 14% were seen once. These same records also appear under a second study, on T cells in Graves' hyperthyroidism and ophthalmopathy.

This specimen was peripheral blood mononuclear cells (PBMCs), taken at new diagnosis, from a patient treated with antithyroid drugs. All receptors come from a man aged 25 to 45 with Graves disease.

On this clonotype itself: This may arise from a read error, as a much more abundant clone is one base away. V gene TRBV6-2 or TRBV6-3 combines with J gene TRBJ2-5; the D is unclear. This CDR3 spans 22 amino acids. Germline CDR1 reads MNHEY; CDR2 reads SVGEGT. Trimming took off 10 bases at V and 2 bases at J, with 41 bases between the two ends. CDR3 nucleotide sequence: TGTGCCATCGGTGAGTCTCCGGGCGTGAAGGGCCCGACCCGCAAACCACAAGAGACCCAGTACTTC. Translating gives CAIGESPGVKGPTRKPQETQYF.

This clonotype was seen only a few times. The V gene is TRBV20-1, the J gene TRBJ2-2; a possible D gene is TRBD1 (6 bases). Trimming cost V 0 bases and J 0 bases, with 11 bases left between them. Germline V gene lookup returns CDR1 DFQATT and CDR2 SNEGSKA (reference sequence). The CDR3 has 16 amino acids. CDR3 DNA sequence: TGCAGTGCTAGAGACTGGGACACCTCGAACACCGGGGAGCTGTTTTTT. Protein sequence: CSARDWDTSNTGELFF.

This clonotype appeared many times. This chain joins TRBV27 and TRBJ1-1, with D possibly TRBD1 on 6 matching bases. The CDR3 has 15 amino acids. V lost 6 bases to trimming and J lost 5 bases, with 19 bases between them. Germline assignment: CDR1 MNHEY and CDR2 SMNVEV (reference sequence). CDR3 protein: CASRRISTGWTEAFF. The CDR3 bases are TGTGCCAGCAGACGCATCTCTACAGGGTGGACTGAAGCTTTCTTT.

This clonotype was counted ten times or more. The chain employs TRBV3-1 and TRBJ1-4; D not resolved. Trimming removed 3 bases at V and 3 bases at J, with 11 bases between. Germline V gene lookup returns CDR1 LGHDT and CDR2 YNNKEL (reference sequence). The CDR3 has 15 residues. The CDR3 bases are TGTGCCAGCAGCCAGGAGGGTGCGGCTAATGAAAAACTGTTTTTT. Its protein is CASSQEGAANEKLFF.

In this sample, this clonotype turned up many times. The chain employs TRBV24-1 and TRBJ2-5; 8 bases line up with TRBD1. V was pared by 2 bases and J by 5 bases, with 6 bases of the junction left unmatched. Looked up from germline, CDR1 is KGHDR and CDR2 is SFDVKD. The CDR3 is 15 amino acids. The DNA of the CDR3 is TGTGCCACCAGTGATTATCCAGGGGGCATGGAGACCCAGTACTTC. It codes for CATSDYPGGMETQYF.

Points on this clonotype: A single base separates this from a much larger clone, so it may be a read error. The chain carries TRBV15 and TRBJ1-1; unclear D gene. CDR3 length equals 16 residues. Per the germline V gene, CDR1 is LNHNV and CDR2 is YYDKDF (reference sequence). V was clipped by 3 bases and J by 7 bases, with 21 bases between them. The CDR3 DNA follows: TGTGCCACCAGCAGGGACCGGGCCCTAGGTTGGGGTGAAGCTTTCTTT. Protein product: CATSRDRALGWGEAFF.

This clonotype was observed a few times. The chain employs TRBV7-9 and TRBJ1-2, with D uncertain. Germline CDR1 reads SEHNR; CDR2 reads FQNEAQ (reference sequence). Trimming pared 1 base from V and 0 bases from J, leaving 9 bases between. This CDR3 region has 15 residues. This CDR3 is CASSLERAANYGYTF. The CDR3 DNA sequence: TGTGCCAGCAGCTTAGAGAGGGCAGCTAACTATGGCTACACCTTC.

The sample holds many counts of this clonotype. The chain employs TRBV20-1 and TRBJ2-7; D ambiguous. The CDR3 has 14 residues. The germline V gene has CDR1 DFQATT and CDR2 SNEGSKA (reference sequence). Between the trimmed V and J ends, which lost 0 bases and 2 bases, there was a span of 11 bases. The CDR3 reads CSARDLAGTYEQYF. Here the CDR3 DNA reads TGCAGTGCTAGAGATCTCGCAGGCACCTACGAGCAGTACTTC.

With respect to this clonotype: A much bigger clone sits one base away, suggesting this may be a read error. V gene TRBV6-1 combines with J gene TRBJ2-1; maybe TRBD2 (5 bases). The CDR3 extends over 17 amino acids. Germline CDR1 MNHNS, CDR2 SASEGT. Trimming took off 2 bases at V and 5 bases at J, with 19 bases between the two ends. DNA for the CDR3: TGTGCCAGCAGTGAATGGCTAGCCTCCAGCACGGACAATGAGCAGTTCTTC. Amino acids: CASSEWLASSTDNEQFF.

This clonotype has just a few counts. The rearrangement links TRBV28 to TRBJ2-1, with D possibly being TRBD2 (6 bases). Between the trimmed V and J ends, which lost 9 bases and 15 bases, there was a span of 21 bases. This CDR3 has 12 amino acids. Per the germline V gene, CDR1 is MDHEN and CDR2 is SYDVKM. This CDR3 reads CASDGPARRVFF. The CDR3 region has the DNA TGTGCCAGTGACGGACCAGCCAGGAGGGTGTTCTTC.

This clonotype is a singleton in its sample. It differs at one base from a far larger clone, so likely a read error. J is TRBJ1-4 and V is TRBV27; D remains ambiguous. Trimming pared 5 bases from V and 4 bases from J, leaving 14 bases between. Germline V gene sequence: CDR1 MNHEY, CDR2 SMNVEV (reference sequence). The CDR3 is 15 residues long. CDR3 residues: CASSPGDGSNEKLFF. The DNA of the CDR3 is TGTGCCAGCAGTCCCGGAGACGGAAGTAATGAAAAACTGTTTTTT.

V is TRBV5-1 and J is TRBJ2-5, with D unclear. V gave up 4 bases and J gave up 5 bases, with 15 bases separating them. This CDR3 is 14 amino acids long. From germline, CDR1 is SGHRS and CDR2 YFSETQ. In nucleotides, the CDR3 is TGCGCCAGCAGCCCCTCGGAAGGAACGGAGACCCAGTACTTC. It encodes CASSPSEGTETQYF.

This clonotype has ten or more counts. The V gene is TRBV15, the J gene TRBJ2-5; D is possibly TRBD2 (6 bases). The V gene's germline CDR1 is LNHNV and CDR2 YYDKDF (reference sequence). The CDR3 totals 17 residues. V was shortened by 4 bases and J by 7 bases, with 25 bases between the two germline ends. This chain's CDR3 is CATSKYGVSSWGGTQYF. The CDR3 DNA follows: TGTGCCACCAGCAAATACGGGGTCAGCTCGTGGGGAGGGACCCAGTACTTC. Supplemented by reference TRBV15 and TRBJ2-5, the full variable domain reads DAMVIQNPRYQVTQFGKPVTLSCSQTLNHNVMYWYQQKSSQAPKLLFHYYDKDFNNEADTPDNFQSRRPNTSFCFLDIRSPGLGDTAMYLCATSKYGVSSWGGTQYFGPGTRLLVL.

The chain couples TRBV6-2 or TRBV6-3 to TRBJ2-3; a possible D gene is TRBD1 (5 bases). CDR1 and CDR2 (germline): MNHEY, SVGEGT. V was clipped by 5 bases and J by 8 bases, with 23 bases between them. This CDR3 has 16 residues. CDR3 sequence reads: CASSEAVDTGKGTQYF. CDR3 in DNA: TGTGCCAGCAGTGAAGCAGTGGACACAGGAAAGGGTACGCAGTATTTT.

V and J are TRBV4-1 and TRBJ2-5; TRBD2 is a possible D gene (6 bases). The J call may be mistaken, given a closer DNA end match to TRBJ2-1. This CDR3 is built from 13 residues. Germline V CDR1 and CDR2: MGHRA, YSYEKL. For the CDR3, the DNA is TGCGCCAGCAGCATCGAGACTAGGAATGAGCAGTTCTTC. Protein: CASSIETRNEQFF.

This clonotype has only a few counts. This rearrangement joins TRBV7-9 to TRBJ2-5; TRBD2 is a possible D gene (5 bases). The V end lost 5 bases, the J end lost 4 bases, and 11 bases lay between the germline ends. Per germline, CDR1 SEHNR and CDR2 FQNEAQ (reference sequence). The CDR3 contains 13 residues. CDR3 loop: CASSRGISETQYF. CDR3 nucleotide sequence: TGTGCCAGCAGCCGGGGAATATCAGAGACCCAGTACTTC.

With regard to this clonotype: A single base separates this from a much larger clone, so it may be a read error. The chain is built from TRBV6-2 or TRBV6-3 and TRBJ1-2; weak D call: TRBD1 (6 bases). The V and J ends lost 6 bases and 6 bases respectively, with 8 bases between them. Germline V gene data show CDR1 as MNHEY and CDR2 as SVGEGT. The CDR3 totals 11 residues. This CDR3 is CASSSGDGYTF. In DNA form, the CDR3 reads TGTGCCAGCAGCTCAGGGGATGGCTACACCTTC.

This clonotype was counted between two and nine times. The chain links TRBV19 to TRBJ2-1, with 7 bases identical to TRBD2. CDR1 and CDR2 from the germline V gene are LNHDA and SQIVND (reference sequence). V shed 4 bases and J 8 bases; nucleotides not matched to a gene: 14. CDR3 length: 16 residues. CDR3 amino acids: CASSRWEGLFLDEQFF. The CDR3 coding sequence is TGTGCCAGTAGTAGGTGGGAGGGCCTGTTTTTAGATGAGCAGTTCTTC.

The chain recombines TRBV5-1 with TRBJ2-7; 14 bases are shared with TRBD2. Germline V lookup: CDR1 SGHRS, CDR2 YFSETQ. The CDR3 length is 15 residues. Trimming took 6 bases from V and 3 from J; bases not matched to a gene: 5. The chain's CDR3 is CASKQGTSGSYEQYF. As DNA, the CDR3 is TGCGCCAGCAAGCAGGGGACTAGCGGGAGCTACGAGCAGTACTTC.

The rearrangement uses TRBV4-1 and TRBJ1-4; tentatively, D is TRBD1 (6 bases). V lost 3 bases and J lost 3, with 11 bases in between. The CDR3 is made up of 15 amino acids. Germline loops: CDR1 MGHRA, CDR2 YSYEKL. CDR3 coding DNA: TGCGCCAGCAGCCATTCAGGGGTACCTAATGAAAAACTGTTTTTT. Translated: CASSHSGVPNEKLFF.

In its sample, this clonotype was seen a few times. The chain recombines TRBV24-1 with TRBJ1-1, with D tentatively TRBD1 (5 bases). Per the germline V gene, CDR1 is KGHDR and CDR2 is SFDVKD. Trimming removed 0 bases at V and 10 bases at J, with 14 bases between. The CDR3 length is 14 residues. The DNA of the CDR3 is TGTGCCACCAGTGATTTGATGGGGGTCGTTGGAGCTTTCTTT. Residues: CATSDLMGVVGAFF.

About this clonotype: The germline gene is not matched at one end of the junction; a read error may be the cause. This sequence joins TRBV6-9 and TRBJ2-2; 15 positions agree with TRBD2. CDR1 is MNHGY, CDR2 SVAAGI, per germline. This CDR3 is 18 amino acids long. DNA for the CDR3: TGCGCCAGCAGACCGGGACTAGCGGGAGGACCGAACACCGGGGAGCTGTTTTTT. It is translated as CASRPGLAGGPNTGELFF.